A single sample is the source of the 25 T cell receptor beta chains below, sequenced in a study of OX40 agonist ivuxolimab in advanced cancers. TCRdb's copy holds only in-frame clones and misses some; the assay was immunoSEQ multiplex PCR. The data show some 67,000 clones, roughly 88% seen once. The specimen comprised CD4+ or CD8+ T cells sorted from blood, sampled in a trial of the OX40 agonist ivuxolimab. The receptors shown here come from an adult with an advanced solid tumor such as melanoma, head and neck, liver or kidney cancer.

Only one count was recorded for this clone. This chain joins TRBV6-6 and TRBJ2-3; tentatively, D is TRBD2 (6 bases). With 0 bases removed from V and 2 bases from J, the gap between germline ends came to 9 bases. Germline V lookup: CDR1 MNHNY, CDR2 SVGAGI (reference sequence). The CDR3 sequence is 15 residues long. The CDR3 loop reads CASSYSGGDTDTQYF. CDR3 in DNA: TGTGCCAGCAGTTACTCAGGAGGGGACACAGATACGCAGTATTTT.

This clone showed up just once. The chain carries TRBV5-1 and TRBJ2-3; D possibly matches TRBD1 or TRBD2 (5 bases each). CDR3 length equals 16 residues. V was trimmed by 0 bases and J by 0 bases, leaving 11 bases between them. The germline gives CDR1 SGHRS, CDR2 YFSETQ. The CDR3 nucleotides read TGCGCCAGCAGCTTGGTTGGGGACCGTAGCACAGATACGCAGTATTTT. Its protein product is CASSLVGDRSTDTQYF.

V is TRBV6-1 and J is TRBJ1-4; TRBD1 agrees at 8 bases. The CDR3 runs to 14 residues. CDR1 is MNHNS and CDR2 is SASEGT in the germline V gene. Trimming took 10 bases from V and 8 from J; bases not matched to a gene: 12. This CDR3 reads CATAVDREREKLFF. The DNA for the CDR3 is TGTGCCACCGCTGTGGACAGGGAAAGAGAAAAACTGTTTTTT.

The chain carries TRBV9 and TRBJ2-6; perhaps D is TRBD1 or TRBD2 (5 bases each). Germline CDR1 reads SGDLS; CDR2 reads YYNGEE. The CDR3 loop spans 16 amino acids. Trimming removed 0 bases at V and 2 bases at J, with 9 bases between. The CDR3 protein is CASSVGRGAGANVLTF. As DNA, the CDR3 is TGTGCCAGCAGCGTAGGACGAGGGGCTGGGGCCAACGTCCTGACTTTC.

This chain connects TRBV11-2 to TRBJ1-1; a possible D gene is TRBD1 (5 bases). This CDR3 has 15 amino acids. The germline V and J ends were trimmed by 1 base and 2 bases, with 11 bases remaining between them. Germline CDR1 is SGHAT and CDR2 is FQNNGV. The DNA of the CDR3 is TGTGCCAGCAGCTTAGCGGCGGGGCCCAACACTGAAGCTTTCTTT. The encoded protein is CASSLAAGPNTEAFF.

V and J are TRBV7-9 and TRBJ2-2; the match to TRBD2 covers 9 bases. With V trimmed by 2 bases and J by 5 bases, 3 bases remained unmatched. Germline V gene sequence: CDR1 SEHNR, CDR2 FQNEAQ (reference sequence). CDR3 length: 15 amino acids. The CDR3 loop reads CASSLSSGGTGELFF. CDR3 DNA: TGTGCCAGCAGCTTATCCAGCGGGGGGACCGGGGAGCTGTTTTTT.

V is TRBV11-2 and J is TRBJ2-2; either TRBD1 or TRBD2 may supply D (6 bases each). Germline CDR1 is SGHAT and CDR2 is FQNNGV. V shed 3 bases and J shed 5 bases, with 19 bases lying between them. The CDR3 is 17 residues long. CDR3 nucleotides: TGTGCCAGCAGCTTGAGTCGCGGAGGGGGGCGGACCGGGGAGCTGTTTTTT. Amino acids: CASSLSRGGGRTGELFF.

The chain links TRBV6-5 to TRBJ1-1, with a possible D match to TRBD1 (5 bases). CDR1 is MNHEY and CDR2 is SVGAGI in the germline V gene. The CDR3 loop spans 14 amino acids. Trimming left V 1 base short and J 0 bases short, with 6 bases between. The CDR3 DNA reads TGTGCCAGCAGTTACTGGGGGATGAACACTGAAGCTTTCTTT. Protein sequence: CASSYWGMNTEAFF.

This CDR3 reads CASRPGQMTYGYTF. As DNA, the CDR3 is TGTGCCAGCAGGCCGGGACAGATGACCTATGGCTACACCTTC. The V and J genes are TRBV6-1 and TRBJ1-2, with 7 positions matching TRBD1. The junction had 8 bases not matched to a gene; V was cut back by 6 bases and J by 4 bases. The CDR3 loop spans 14 amino acids. Germline assignment: CDR1 MNHNS and CDR2 SASEGT.

The rearrangement joins TRBV11-1 to TRBJ1-1; unclear D gene. The V and J ends lost 4 bases and 4 bases respectively, with 10 bases between them. Per the germline V gene, CDR1 is SGHAT and CDR2 is FQDESV (reference sequence). The CDR3 runs 13 residues. CDR3 in amino acids: CASSSQSGTEAFF. The DNA of the CDR3 is TGTGCCAGCAGCTCTCAGTCGGGCACTGAAGCTTTCTTT.

The chain has TRBV6-6 and TRBJ1-3; D gene uncertain. The CDR3 is 15 amino acids. CDR1 MNHNY and CDR2 SVGAGI come from the germline V gene (reference sequence). V was trimmed by 5 bases and J by 0 bases, leaving 11 bases between them. CDR3 region: CASSPLMASGNTIYF. CDR3 nucleotide sequence: TGTGCCAGCAGTCCCCTGATGGCCTCTGGAAACACCATATATTTT.

The rearrangement joins TRBV18 to TRBJ2-1, with unresolved D. The CDR3 contains 13 residues. The germline gives CDR1 KGHSH, CDR2 LQKENI. V dropped 3 bases and J dropped 8 bases, with 11 bases sitting between them. The chain's CDR3 is CASSPQARHEQFF. The CDR3, as DNA: TGTGCCAGCTCACCCCAAGCAAGGCATGAGCAGTTCTTC.

CDR3 nucleotide sequence: TGTGCCAGCAGCCCCCTGGGCCGCTCTGGGGCCAACGTCCTGACTTTC. Its translation is CASSPLGRSGANVLTF. This sequence joins TRBV5-8 and TRBJ2-6; no reliable D call. Germline CDR1 and CDR2: SGHTS and YDEGEE. The CDR3 runs to 16 residues. With 4 bases removed from V and 0 bases from J, the gap between germline ends came to 11 bases.

The gene calls are TRBV5-1 and TRBJ2-7; 7 bases agree with TRBD1. CDR1 is SGHRS and CDR2 is YFSETQ in the germline V gene. V shed 2 bases and J 1 base; nucleotides not matched to a gene: 6. The CDR3 totals 15 residues. CDR3 DNA: TGCGCCAGCAGCTTAAGGGACAGTACTTCCTACGAGCAGTACTTC. Its translation is CASSLRDSTSYEQYF.

This chain joins TRBV15 and TRBJ1-4, with D unclear. V was trimmed by 5 bases and J by 0 bases, leaving 10 bases between them. Germline V CDR1 and CDR2: LNHNV, YYDKDF (reference sequence). CDR3 size: 15 residues. The CDR3 protein is CATSPLTTTNEKLFF. CDR3 sequence (DNA): TGTGCCACCAGCCCGTTGACAACAACTAATGAAAAACTGTTTTTT.

The V and J genes are TRBV6-5 and TRBJ1-4; D remains unclear. Trimming took off 4 bases at V and 2 bases at J, with 8 bases between the two ends. The CDR3 sequence is 14 residues long. Germline V gene lookup returns CDR1 MNHEY and CDR2 SVGAGI. CDR3 DNA sequence: TGTGCCAGCAGTTTGACATCGACTAATGAAAAACTGTTTTTT. Its protein product is CASSLTSTNEKLFF.

The rearrangement joins TRBV5-1 to TRBJ2-5; D may match TRBD1 or TRBD2 (5 bases each). Germline V gene data show CDR1 as SGHRS and CDR2 as YFSETQ. Trimming took 4 bases from V and 7 from J, leaving 20 bases between them. The CDR3 totals 15 residues. This CDR3 is CASSAGTHPTMTQYF. CDR3 in DNA: TGCGCCAGCAGCGCCGGGACCCACCCCACGATGACCCAGTACTTC.

A note on this clone: Its ends do not fully match the called genes, so a read error is possible. The chain combines TRBV7-7 with TRBJ2-3; 10 bases fit TRBD1. This CDR3 is built from 15 residues. Per the germline V gene, CDR1 is SSHAT and CDR2 is FNYEAQ (reference sequence). The CDR3 nucleotides read TGTGCTAGCAGCCCCGGGACAGGGGAGACAGATACGCAGTATTTT. Its translation is CASSPGTGETDTQYF.

This clone has only a few counts. This chain links TRBV7-8 with TRBJ2-7; TRBD1 matches at 9 bases. Trimming took 5 bases from V and 5 from J; bases not matched to a gene: 4. This CDR3 has 13 amino acids. The germline CDR1 and CDR2 sequences are SGHVS and FQNEAQ. The DNA for the CDR3 is TGTGCCAGCAGCCCCGGACAGGGGAACGAGCAGTACTTC. It yields the protein CASSPGQGNEQYF.

The chain has TRBV7-9 and TRBJ2-7; D is uncertain. Trimming pared 2 bases from V and 5 bases from J, leaving 13 bases between. The CDR3 length is 14 residues. Germline CDR1 and CDR2: SEHNR and FQNEAQ (reference sequence). CDR3 DNA: TGTGCCAGCAGCTTACGGTTGAGCGAACACGAGCAGTACTTC. Translation gives CASSLRLSEHEQYF. Looking up the rest from reference TRBV7-9 and TRBJ2-7 gives the full variable domain: DTGVSQNPRHKITKRGQNVTFRCDPISEHNRLYWYRQTLGQGPEFLTYFQNEAQLEKSRLLSDRFSAERPKGSFSTLEIQRTEQGDSAMYLCASSLRLSEHEQYFGPGTRLTVT.

The genes are TRBV6-5 and TRBJ2-1; D is possibly TRBD1 (7 bases). Germline CDR1 is MNHEY and CDR2 is SVGAGI. V gave up 0 bases and J gave up 7 bases, with 16 bases separating them. The CDR3 runs to 16 residues. The CDR3: CASSYSEGAGVNEQFF. CDR3 sequence (DNA): TGTGCCAGCAGTTACTCGGAGGGGGCCGGGGTTAATGAGCAGTTCTTC.

The chain recombines TRBV5-4 with TRBJ2-2, with 9 bases lining up with TRBD1. Germline V CDR1 and CDR2: SGHNT, YYREEE (reference sequence). The CDR3 consists of 16 residues. J lost 4 bases, V lost 4 bases, and 8 bases had no gene match. The CDR3 sequence: CASSKTGQGTTGELFF. CDR3 DNA: TGTGCCAGCAGCAAAACCGGACAGGGGACCACCGGGGAGCTGTTTTTT.

CDR3 nucleotide sequence: TGTGCCAGTAGGTTAGTTAAGGTGAACACCGGGGAGCTGTTTTTT. Translated: CASRLVKVNTGELFF. The rearrangement joins TRBV19 to TRBJ2-2; D is unresolved. This CDR3 is 15 amino acids long. Germline assignment: CDR1 LNHDA and CDR2 SQIVND (reference sequence). V was cut by 6 bases and J by 1 base, with 12 bases left in between.

The chain carries TRBV7-2 and TRBJ2-5, with 10 positions matching TRBD1. The CDR3 totals 15 residues. V lost 5 bases and J lost 3; bases outside the gene matches: 6. Germline V gene data show CDR1 as SGHTA and CDR2 as FQGNSA. This CDR3 is CASSRQGAGEETQYF. CDR3 coding DNA: TGTGCCAGCAGCCGACAGGGGGCGGGTGAAGAGACCCAGTACTTC.

The CDR3 protein is CASSLGYWDEQFF. The CDR3 coding sequence is TGTGCCAGCAGCTTGGGGTATTGGGATGAGCAGTTCTTC. The rearrangement joins TRBV7-2 to TRBJ2-1, with D unresolved. Looked up from germline, CDR1 is SGHTA and CDR2 is FQGNSA. Trimming took off 3 bases at V and 8 bases at J, with 11 bases between the two ends. The CDR3 sequence is 13 residues long. Based on the CDR3 plus reference TRBV7-2 and TRBJ2-1, the full variable domain is GAGVSQSPSNKVTEKGKDVELRCDPISGHTALYWYRQSLGQGLEFLIYFQGNSAPDKSGLPSDRFSAERTGGSVSTLTIQRTQQEDSAVYLCASSLGYWDEQFFGPGTRLTVL.